Each of the 14 T cell receptor beta chains below was sequenced from the same sample in a study of radiation and T cells in renal cell carcinoma (dated by TCRdb to the early 2020s). Taken with the paper, the label for time point translates to: baseline pretreatment blood. According to the study, the label for this sample's treatment or condition signals: 15 Gy SBRT to primary tumor, nephrectomy 4 weeks later. Library generation was performed with the immunoSEQ multiplex PCR assay. Entries here come from immuneACCESS through TCRdb and include only in-frame sequences with V and J called. Some clones fail to appear in such tables; in the studies checked, an unresolved V gene covers under half of the shortfall, and the cause of the remainder is unknown. This sample has over 45,000 clones in its table, and 65% to 80% of those were observed once. The top ten clones comprise less than 7.5% of the sample.

Sequencing used blood, obtained from a patient whose treatment included radiotherapy and nephrectomy. The receptors were gathered from a man in his sixties with renal cell carcinoma.

The J gene is TRBJ2-5, the V gene TRBV30; 16 nucleotides line up with TRBD2. Per the germline V gene, CDR1 is GTSNPN and CDR2 is SVGIG (reference sequence). After removal of 5 bases from V and 3 bases from J, the junction contained 15 bases not matched to a gene. The CDR3 is 19 residues long. The DNA for the CDR3 is TGTGCCTGGGGGGGGACTAGCGGGAGGGACTACTACGGGGAAGAGACCCAGTACTTC. As protein: CAWGGTSGRDYYGEETQYF. The full variable domain, with the rest looked up from reference TRBV30 and TRBJ2-5, is SQTIHQWPATLVQPVGSPLSLECTVEGTSNPNLYWYRQAAGRGLQLLFYSVGIGQISSEVPQNLSASRPQDRQFILSSKKLLLSDSGFYLCAWGGTSGRDYYGEETQYFGPGTRLLVL.

The chain joins TRBV27 to TRBJ1-6; TRBD1 is a possible D gene (5 bases). The V end was cut by 6 bases, the J end by 6 bases, with 15 bases between. The CDR3 runs 15 residues. CDR1 is MNHEY, CDR2 SMNVEV, per germline (reference sequence). The DNA of the CDR3 is TGTGCCAGCAGACCTGGCAGGGCCTTTAATTCACCCCTCCACTTT. Translated, it gives CASRPGRAFNSPLHF.

The chain joins TRBV2 to TRBJ2-1, with TRBD2 as a possible D gene (5 bases). V dropped 3 bases and J dropped 5 bases, with 11 bases sitting between them. CDR3 length: 14 residues. Looked up from germline, CDR1 is SNHLY and CDR2 is FYNNEI. CDR3 sequence reads: CASSDQEGNNEQFF. The CDR3, as DNA: TGTGCCAGCAGTGACCAAGAGGGCAACAATGAGCAGTTCTTC. The variable domain in full, completed from reference TRBV2 and TRBJ2-1, reads EPEVTQTPSHQVTQMGQEVILRCVPISNHLYFYWYRQILGQKVEFLVSFYNNEISEKSEIFDDQFSVERPDGSNFTLKIRSTKLEDSAMYFCASSDQEGNNEQFFGPGTRLTVL.

The chain couples TRBV19 to TRBJ2-2; TRBD1 matches at 10 bases. Germline V gene data show CDR1 as LNHDA and CDR2 as SQIVND (reference sequence). The CDR3 contains 16 residues. Unmatched junction bases numbered 6, after V lost 4 bases and J lost 4 bases. CDR3 region: CASSTRQGAFTGELFF. The CDR3 DNA sequence: TGTGCCAGTAGTACCCGACAGGGGGCTTTCACCGGGGAGCTGTTTTTT.

This clone has just a few counts. The V and J genes are TRBV5-1 and TRBJ2-2; 12 nucleotides match TRBD2. Germline-derived CDR1 and CDR2 are SGHRS and YFSETQ. V lost 0 bases to trimming and J lost 6 bases; unmatched junction nucleotides: 3. CDR3 length equals 16 residues. The CDR3, as DNA: TGCGCCAGCAGCTTGGGACTAGCGGGAGAGGCCGGGGAGCTGTTTTTT. The encoded protein is CASSLGLAGEAGELFF.

The rearrangement uses TRBV7-9 and TRBJ2-5, with D unclear. The V gene's germline CDR1 is SEHNR and CDR2 FQNEAQ (reference sequence). The length of the CDR3 is 11 residues. V was trimmed by 6 bases and J by 5 bases, leaving 7 bases between them. This CDR3 is CASSSVETQYF. The CDR3 DNA reads as TGTGCCAGCAGTTCCGTGGAGACCCAGTACTTC. The full variable domain, rest sourced from reference TRBV7-9 and TRBJ2-5, is DTGVSQNPRHKITKRGQNVTFRCDPISEHNRLYWYRQTLGQGPEFLTYFQNEAQLEKSRLLSDRFSAERPKGSFSTLEIQRTEQGDSAMYLCASSSVETQYFGPGTRLLVL.

V usage is TRBV21-1 and J usage is TRBJ2-2. TRBV21-1 is noted as a pseudogene. CDR3 length: 15 residues. In DNA, the CDR3 is TGTGCCAGCAGCGGACCTCTCCGCAGGCCCGGGGAGCTGTTTTTT. As protein: CASSGPLRRPGELFF.

V is TRBV11-3 and J is TRBJ2-5, with TRBD2 matching 11 bases. Germline values: CDR1 SGHNT, CDR2 YENEEA. The V and J ends lost 5 bases and 5 bases, in that order; junction bases with no gene match: 13. The CDR3 extends over 17 amino acids. CDR3 loop: CASSRGLAEFWGETQYF. The CDR3 DNA is TGTGCCAGCAGCAGGGGACTAGCGGAGTTCTGGGGGGAGACCCAGTACTTC. The entire variable domain, with the rest obtained from reference TRBV11-3 and TRBJ2-5, is as follows: EAGVVQSPRYKIIEKKQPVAFWCNPISGHNTLYWYLQNLGQGPELLIRYENEEAVDDSQLPKDRFSAERLKGVDSTLKIQPAELGDSAVYLCASSRGLAEFWGETQYFGPGTRLLVL.

This rearrangement joins TRBV18 to TRBJ1-2; 9 positions agree with TRBD1. The CDR3 is 14 amino acids. The V gene's germline CDR1 is KGHSH and CDR2 LQKENI. The J segment lost 6 bases and the V segment lost 6 bases, leaving 8 bases of the junction unmatched. CDR3 in amino acids: CASSQLGDRDGYTF. Written as DNA, the CDR3 is TGTGCCAGCTCCCAACTGGGGGACAGGGATGGCTACACCTTC.

V usage is TRBV7-2 and J usage is TRBJ2-5; maybe TRBD1 (6 bases). This CDR3 is built from 14 residues. Germline loops: CDR1 SGHTA, CDR2 FQGNSA. V was cut by 5 bases and J by 8 bases, with 18 bases left in between. The CDR3 DNA reads TGTGCCAGCAGCAAAAGGGGGACAAGGGGTACCCAGTACTTC. This encodes CASSKRGTRGTQYF. Based on the CDR3 plus reference TRBV7-2 and TRBJ2-5, the full variable domain is GAGVSQSPSNKVTEKGKDVELRCDPISGHTALYWYRQSLGQGLEFLIYFQGNSAPDKSGLPSDRFSAERTGGSVSTLTIQRTQQEDSAVYLCASSKRGTRGTQYFGPGTRLLVL.

The chain is built from TRBV11-3 and TRBJ2-1; TRBD2 agrees at 9 bases. Germline V gene data show CDR1 as SGHNT and CDR2 as YENEEA. V was pared by 5 bases and J by 12 bases, with 17 bases of the junction left unmatched. The CDR3 has 16 amino acids. This chain's CDR3 is CASSPGASGTAIPQFF. CDR3 nucleotide sequence: TGTGCCAGCAGCCCAGGGGCTAGCGGGACCGCGATCCCGCAGTTCTTC.

This clone was recorded many times. This chain uses TRBV7-8 with TRBJ1-2, with 10 positions matching TRBD1. CDR3 size: 18 residues. Germline V gene sequence: CDR1 SGHVS, CDR2 FQNEAQ. V was clipped by 5 bases and J by 7 bases; unmatched bases: 19. CDR3: CASSPPTRTGGLRSGYTF. The CDR3 DNA reads TGTGCCAGCAGCCCCCCCACTCGGACAGGGGGTTTGCGGAGTGGCTACACCTTC. Full variable domain (remainder filled in from reference TRBV7-8 and TRBJ1-2): GAGVSQSPRYKVAKRGQDVALRCDPISGHVSLFWYQQALGQGPEFLTYFQNEAQLDKSGLPSDRFFAERPEGSVSTLKIQRTQQEDSAVYLCASSPPTRTGGLRSGYTFGSGTRLTVV.

The V and J genes are TRBV7-9 and TRBJ2-2; 7 nucleotides line up with TRBD1. J lost 4 bases, V lost 4 bases, and 9 bases had no gene match. The germline V gene has CDR1 SEHNR and CDR2 FQNEAQ (reference sequence). CDR3 length equals 16 residues. CDR3 sequence: CASSWGTTGFTGELFF. CDR3 nucleotides: TGTGCCAGCAGCTGGGGGACGACAGGGTTCACCGGGGAGCTGTTTTTT.

This clone has a handful of counts. The V call is TRBV9, the J call TRBJ1-4; D is unresolved. Germline V CDR1 and CDR2: SGDLS, YYNGEE. CDR3 size: 13 residues. V was shortened by 1 base and J by 8 bases, with 9 bases between the two germline ends. The CDR3 reads CASSVRPGEKLFF. In nucleotides, the CDR3 is TGTGCCAGCAGCGTACGACCCGGGGAAAAACTGTTTTTT.